The entry below describes one T cell receptor (beta chain). Its recognized antigen is unknown. Within one base of it there is no much larger clone, and no base qualities were kept. These data come from a study of T cells in Graves' hyperthyroidism and ophthalmopathy (dated by TCRdb to about 2019). In the study overall: Peripheral blood samples were taken at the time of initial diagnosis, prior to any treatment. The 75 to 100 discovery patients were randomly divided into training and test sets at a 7:3 ratio. After sampling, hyperthyroidism patients received methimazole starting at 30 mg daily, and ophthalmopathy patients received high-dose intravenous methylprednisolone. In six Graves' hyperthyroidism patients, the study also compared T-cell repertoires from thyroid tissue with T-cell repertoires from blood. An independent validation cohort of 18 to 20 hyperthyroidism patients and more than 15 patients who later progressed to ophthalmopathy tested prospective prediction of ophthalmopathy. The paper reports TCR Vbeta CDR3 sequencing of more than 120 peripheral blood samples: some 44 ophthalmopathy, fewer than 80 hyperthyroidism and 17 progressor patients. To identify TCR V-J signatures that set the groups apart, the researchers used a discovery cohort of about a hundred patients, made up of approximately 43 with Graves' ophthalmopathy and 57 with stable Graves' hyperthyroidism. Broad study findings and their caveats: A model built on a 13 V-J signature distinguished ophthalmopathy from stable hyperthyroidism, reaching approximately 89% sensitivity and under 84% specificity in cross-validation and 80%/75% in testing. Most expanded thyroid clonotypes (frequency above 0.001) were also detected in blood, a finding suggesting that blood repertoires may reflect thyroid immune responses. During validation, the model predicted progression to ophthalmopathy a median of around six months ahead of onset, with almost 71% sensitivity and 72% to 80% specificity. Sample size was not statistically predetermined, and blinding of investigators to group allocation was not performed.

The CDR1 and CDR2 encoded by the germline V gene are MNHEY and SVGEGT. Reading from cysteine to phenylalanine, the CDR3 counts 19 amino acids. Just the 57-base CDR3 DNA is kept, in frame starting at base 1. V sheds 5 bases and J sheds 0 bases, leaving 23 bases between their ends. A patient counted as having stable Graves' hyperthyroidism if no progression to ophthalmopathy occurred over 18 months of follow-up. Hyperthyroidism patients were aged 18 to 65 years and newly diagnosed, with disease duration of less than 2 months. The study excluded patients with uncontrolled infections, other autoimmune diseases, pregnancy or lactation. Diagnoses were established on the basis of clinical symptoms, serum thyroxine and TRAb, thyroid ultrasound, and orbital computed tomography. PBMCs were separated from under 11 ml of fresh peripheral blood using Ficoll-Paque density gradient centrifugation. Total RNA was extracted with Trizol reagent, and quality was checked on an Agilent 2100 Bioanalyzer.

The TCR beta CDR3 regions were amplified from the RNA transcripts. A first-round RT-PCR of the TCR CDR3 used the HTBI primer set with the Qiagen OneStep RT-PCR kit. Libraries were constructed in a second round of multiplex PCR, after which size selection and purification were carried out. Libraries were sequenced paired-end with 100 bp reads on an Illumina HiSeq2000. On the authors' methods: SOAPnuke was used to process the raw data, removing reads that contained adapters or uncalled bases, had a mean Phred below 15, or lacked an exact match to the constant primer or identifier. COPE v1.2.5 was used to merge the high-quality paired reads, and each unique nucleotide sequence was defined as a clonotype. MiTCR v1.1 was used to align the clonotypes against IMGT TRBV, TRBD and TRBJ reference segments. The analysis included only V-J combinations with a frequency above 0.0001, which together covered approximately 99% of the repertoires. A TCS score was defined as the ratio of F50 (clonal expansion) to E x V (chaos), with BLOSUM62-based TCRdist applied between CDR3 peptides within each V-J. Welch's t-statistics and random forest reduced approximately 520 V-J features to roughly 13, which were used in a naive Bayes classifier (R e1071). TCRdb took the public reads, trimmed them with fastp at Q25, ran MiXCR for clone calling and kept in-frame beta chains. Each entry merges the rows of one CDR3 protein and shows their most common DNA and genes. The authors' filters were not applied to this entry. Across this sample there are roughly 700,000 distinct CDR3 sequences, with 14% seen only once. 10% of the sample rests with the top ten.

The chain links TRBV6-2 or TRBV6-3 with TRBJ1-5, with TRBD1 perhaps the D gene, on 6 matching bases. The sequenced material came from blood. The receptor's source is a woman younger than 30 with Graves' hyperthyroidism. In nucleotides, the sequence is TGTGCCAGCAGTGGATGGGACACCCGGCGGCTGTATAGCAATCAGCCCCAGCATTTT. This yields the protein CASSGWDTRRLYSNQPQHF.